These T cell receptor beta chains were read from a single sample in a study of blood T cell repertoires in COVID-19. Assay used: immunoSEQ multiplex PCR; TCRdb lists only in-frame clones, some missing. The sample lists 90,000 or so clones, about 85% seen once, with 3.8% in the top ten. Specimen: peripheral blood. Receptors originate from a man aged 55 to 70 with acute or convalescent COVID-19. Each CDR3 is given with its conserved first and last residue. A D gene is named only where the DNA matches it firmly. Some rows have no size entry. The others give once, few or many, or a class for an expanded clone.

J: TRBJ1-6
D: TRBD1
size: NA
length: 14
V: TRBV2
DNA: TGTGCCACACACAGGGACAGATATAATTCACCCCTCCACTTT
CDR3: CATHRDRYNSPLHF

J: TRBJ2-3
D: NA
size: few
length: 15
V: TRBV27
DNA: TGTGCCAGCAGTTTCGTGAATAGCCCCGCAGATACGCAGTATTTT
CDR3: CASSFVNSPADTQYF

J: TRBJ2-5
D: TRBD2
size: NA
length: 15
V: TRBV30
DNA: TGTGCCTGGAGGGACACGGGGCGGGAGTTAGAGACCCAGTACTTC
CDR3: CAWRDTGRELETQYF

J: TRBJ1-1
D: NA
size: NA
length: 12
V: TRBV28
DNA: TGTGCCTTAAAAACGAGGAACACTGAAGCTTTCTTT
CDR3: CALKTRNTEAFF

J: TRBJ2-3
D: TRBD2
size: once
length: 17
V: TRBV4-3
DNA: TGCGCCAGCAGCCAAGACCAAGCGGGGGAGCTCACAGATACGCAGTATTTT
CDR3: CASSQDQAGELTDTQYF

J: TRBJ1-3
D: TRBD1
size: NA
length: 17
V: TRBV5-1
DNA: TGCGCCAGCAGCTTGGGGTTGACAGGGGCAGGAGGAAACACCATATATTTT
CDR3: CASSLGLTGAGGNTIYF

J: TRBJ2-7
D: TRBD1
size: NA
length: 14
V: TRBV18
DNA: TGTGCCAGCTCACTGGGACAGGGTCGCTACGAGCAGTACTTC
CDR3: CASSLGQGRYEQYF

J: TRBJ1-2
D: TRBD1
size: NA
length: 14
V: TRBV18
DNA: TGTGCCAGCTCACCTGCGGGACAGAAGGATGGCTACACCTTC
CDR3: CASSPAGQKDGYTF

J: TRBJ1-2
D: NA
size: NA
length: 13
V: TRBV9
DNA: TGTGCCAGCAGCGTAGGACAGAACTATGGCTACACCTTC
CDR3: CASSVGQNYGYTF

J: TRBJ2-3
D: TRBD2
size: NA
length: 15
V: TRBV29-1
DNA: TGCAGCGCTCAAAAAGCGGGGGGGGTGACAGATACGCAGTATTTT
CDR3: CSAQKAGGVTDTQYF

J: TRBJ2-1
D: NA
size: NA
length: 15
V: TRBV5-1
DNA: TGCGCCAGCAGCTTAGGAGGAGGTCGACACAATGAGCAGTTCTTC
CDR3: CASSLGGGRHNEQFF

J: TRBJ2-1
D: TRBD1
size: once
length: 15
V: TRBV11-1
DNA: TGTGCCAGCAGCTTAGGAGACAGGGTCTACAATGAGCAGTTCTTC
CDR3: CASSLGDRVYNEQFF

J: TRBJ2-1
D: TRBD2
size: once
length: 18
V: TRBV7-6
DNA: TGTGCCAGCAGCCCGCGTCTGGCGGGAGGCCCCAACTACAATGAGCAGTTCTTC
CDR3: CASSPRLAGGPNYNEQFF

J: TRBJ1-2
D: TRBD1
size: NA
length: 14
V: TRBV10-3
DNA: TGTGCCATCAGTGCGGACAGGGGAAGTTTGGGCTACACCTTC
CDR3: CAISADRGSLGYTF

J: TRBJ1-2
D: TRBD1
size: NA
length: 13
V: TRBV6-5
DNA: TGTGCCAGCAGCCTAACAGGGGACTATGGCTACACCTTC
CDR3: CASSLTGDYGYTF